Below, one T cell receptor (beta chain) is given with its context. The antigen it binds to is not known. Qualities for individual bases were not recorded, and no much larger clone is one base off. Receptor libraries were prepared by the immunoSEQ multiplex PCR assay. To provide template for TCR sequencing, every sample had RNA extracted and reverse transcribed into cDNA. SuperScript III was used for first-strand cDNA synthesis, primed with a 2:1 mix of oligo-dT and random hexamers. A synthetic immune receptor repertoire was used to gauge amplification bias, and whatever bias remained was removed computationally. In the original analysis: Raw reads were preprocessed to remove errors, and CDR3 was defined according to IMGT conventions as the region from the conserved cysteine to phenylalanine. To get clonality, Shannon entropy was normalized by log2 of the number of productive unique TCRs and the result was subtracted from 1. Scalp TCRbeta sequences were cross-referenced with sorted blood CD4 and CD8 repertoires so that the CD4 or CD8 identity of scalp clones could be inferred. Drawn from immuneACCESS, this table holds only the in-frame rearrangements with V and J called that TCRdb kept. Clones are partly lost; checked studies trace under half to an unresolved V gene and leave the rest unexplained. The V and J calls and clone size are taken from that table; D and trimming were inferred from the DNA. This sample lists 150,000 to 200,000 clones; 60% were detected once. The ten biggest clones cover approximately 3.4% of the sample.

The sample is drawn from a study of CD8+ T cells in alopecia areata listed by TCRdb under 2018. In terms of the full investigation: The treated patients, all with moderate-to-severe alopecia areata, were enrolled in an open-label pilot trial of oral tofacitinib given at 5 to 10 mg twice daily. Tofacitinib was given for 6 to 18 months, followed by 6 months of follow-up off drug to assess delayed response and recurrence. For the treated patients, the SALT score, which quantifies what percentage of scalp surface area is affected, served as the measure of disease severity. In both human patients and the C3H/HeJ mouse model, the study applied high-throughput TCRbeta sequencing to look at T cell clonal expansion in alopecia areata. Scalp tissue and sorted CD4+ and CD8+ peripheral blood T cells from patchy and totalis/universalis alopecia areata patients and from healthy controls were covered by human TCRbeta sequencing. Patients on tofacitinib were biopsied at baseline and after 4 and 24 weeks of treatment, and several of the patients also had a later scalp biopsy. Clonality in the scalp was compared among normal scalp (n=4), patchy alopecia areata scalp (n=8), and alopecia totalis/universalis scalp (n=8). The RNA source kit depended on sample type: the PAXgene miRNA kit for fixed scalp, the miRNeasy kit for PBMCs, and the RNeasy kit for mouse skin. immunoSEQ multiplex PCR using 35 Vbeta forward primers and 13 Jbeta reverse primers was used to amplify TCRbeta CDR3 regions. General findings and caveats noted by the study authors: Because the treated cohort was small and had only one nonresponder, larger studies are needed to examine links between baseline CD8+ expansion and response. Shared TCR sequences between patients were less evident than in mice, which may be partly attributable to HLA diversity in the patient population. Scalp TCR repertoire analysis is complicated because resident alphabeta T cells in normal human skin are also sequenced, whereas mouse skin is dominated by gammadelta T cells. During tofacitinib treatment, many expanded lesional clones stuck around in both scalp and blood, and this persistence may partly explain why relapse happens after treatment is stopped. Tofacitinib significantly lowered scalp clonality and the number of expanded CD8+ clones among the top 100 scalp clones. Lesional scalp, especially in alopecia totalis/universalis, showed higher clonality and more expanded CD8+ clones than normal scalp, suggesting antigenic drive.

Relative to germline, V is 3 bases shorter and J is 0 bases shorter, with 9 bases between their ends. CDR1 and CDR2 are drawn from the germline V gene: SGHRS, YFSETQ. The CDR3, cysteine through phenylalanine, is 14 amino acids long. The read is trimmed to its CDR3 DNA, 42 bases read in frame from base 1. Taken with the paper, the label for time point translates to: more than three weeks on oral tofacitinib. Read against the paper, the sample's treatment or condition label means: oral pan-JAK inhibitor, 5-10 mg twice daily. Lesional scalp punch biopsies and peripheral blood were collected from alopecia areata patients. After PBMCs were isolated by density centrifugation and stained for CD3, CD4 and CD8, a FACSAria was used to sort CD4+ and CD8+ T cells.

This clonotype was sampled from a human donor with alopecia areata. The source was CD4+ T cells sorted from blood, collected at week 4, from a patient treated with tofacitinib. The chain is made from TRBV5-1 and TRBJ2-5; 5 matching bases give a weak D call of TRBD2. The CDR3 region reads CASSSLGDQETQYF. Read as DNA, the sequence is TGCGCCAGCAGCTCGTTGGGAGACCAAGAGACCCAGTACTTC.